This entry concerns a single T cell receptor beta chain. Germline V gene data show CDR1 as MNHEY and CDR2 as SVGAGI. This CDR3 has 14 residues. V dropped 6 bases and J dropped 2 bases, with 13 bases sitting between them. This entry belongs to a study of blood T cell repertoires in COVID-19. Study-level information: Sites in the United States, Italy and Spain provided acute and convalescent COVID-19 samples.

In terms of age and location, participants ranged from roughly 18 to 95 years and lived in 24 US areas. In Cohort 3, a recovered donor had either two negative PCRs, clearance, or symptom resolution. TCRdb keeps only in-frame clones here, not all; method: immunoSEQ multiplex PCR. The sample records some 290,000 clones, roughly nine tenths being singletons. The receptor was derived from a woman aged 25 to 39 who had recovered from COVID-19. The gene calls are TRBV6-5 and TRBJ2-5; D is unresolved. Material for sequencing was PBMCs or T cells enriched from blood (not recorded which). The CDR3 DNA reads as TGTGCCAGCAGCCTCTATGGGCAACAAGAGACCCAGTACTTC. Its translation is CASSLYGQQETQYF.